This TCR beta chain originates from a study of Ad26.COV2.S vaccination and SARS-CoV-2 variants. Findings of the study overall: The authors reported substantial breadth in spike-specific CD8+ and CD4+ T cell responses after vaccination. Recipients given vaccine exceeded placebo recipients in spike-specific TCR breadth.

This clone was seen a few times. Antigen specificity is unknown. The table came from immunoSEQ multiplex PCR; TCRdb's copy has only in-frame clones and leaves some out. The sample consists of about 350,000 clones, about 90% of them appearing once. Trimming removed 7 bases from V and 1 base from J, with 20 bases in between. This CDR3 contains 17 residues. Germline CDR1 is LNHDA and CDR2 is SQIVND (reference sequence). This clonotype originated in a human donor who had recovered from COVID-19. V and J are TRBV19 and TRBJ1-5; D call uncertain. This sample comprised peripheral blood, obtained after recovery from COVID-19. This CDR3 reads CASTYRPGSRSNQPQHF. The CDR3 nucleotides read TGTGCCAGTACCTATAGGCCAGGCAGCCGGAGCAATCAGCCCCAGCATTTT.